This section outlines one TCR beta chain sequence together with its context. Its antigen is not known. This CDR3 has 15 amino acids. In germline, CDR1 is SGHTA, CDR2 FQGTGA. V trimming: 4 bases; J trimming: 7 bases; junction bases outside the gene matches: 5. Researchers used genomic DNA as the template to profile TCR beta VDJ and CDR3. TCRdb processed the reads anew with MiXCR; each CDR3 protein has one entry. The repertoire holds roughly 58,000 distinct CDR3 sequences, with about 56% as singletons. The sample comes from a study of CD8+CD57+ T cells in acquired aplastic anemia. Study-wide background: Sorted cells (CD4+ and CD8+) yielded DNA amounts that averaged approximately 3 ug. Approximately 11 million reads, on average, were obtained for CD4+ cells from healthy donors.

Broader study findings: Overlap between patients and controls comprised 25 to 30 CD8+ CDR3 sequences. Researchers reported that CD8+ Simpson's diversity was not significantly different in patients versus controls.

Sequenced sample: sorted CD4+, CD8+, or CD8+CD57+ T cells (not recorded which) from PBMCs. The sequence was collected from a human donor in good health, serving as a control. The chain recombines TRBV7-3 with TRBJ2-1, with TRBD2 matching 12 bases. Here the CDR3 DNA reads TGTGCCAGCAGCTCGACTAGCGGGGGATCAAATGAGCAGTTCTTC. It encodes CASSSTSGGSNEQFF. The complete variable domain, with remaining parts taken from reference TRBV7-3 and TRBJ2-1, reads GAGVSQTPSNKVTEKGKYVELRCDPISGHTALYWYRQSLGQGPEFLIYFQGTGAADDSGLPNDRFFAVRPEGSVSTLKIQRTERGDSAVYLCASSSTSGGSNEQFFGPGTRLTVL.